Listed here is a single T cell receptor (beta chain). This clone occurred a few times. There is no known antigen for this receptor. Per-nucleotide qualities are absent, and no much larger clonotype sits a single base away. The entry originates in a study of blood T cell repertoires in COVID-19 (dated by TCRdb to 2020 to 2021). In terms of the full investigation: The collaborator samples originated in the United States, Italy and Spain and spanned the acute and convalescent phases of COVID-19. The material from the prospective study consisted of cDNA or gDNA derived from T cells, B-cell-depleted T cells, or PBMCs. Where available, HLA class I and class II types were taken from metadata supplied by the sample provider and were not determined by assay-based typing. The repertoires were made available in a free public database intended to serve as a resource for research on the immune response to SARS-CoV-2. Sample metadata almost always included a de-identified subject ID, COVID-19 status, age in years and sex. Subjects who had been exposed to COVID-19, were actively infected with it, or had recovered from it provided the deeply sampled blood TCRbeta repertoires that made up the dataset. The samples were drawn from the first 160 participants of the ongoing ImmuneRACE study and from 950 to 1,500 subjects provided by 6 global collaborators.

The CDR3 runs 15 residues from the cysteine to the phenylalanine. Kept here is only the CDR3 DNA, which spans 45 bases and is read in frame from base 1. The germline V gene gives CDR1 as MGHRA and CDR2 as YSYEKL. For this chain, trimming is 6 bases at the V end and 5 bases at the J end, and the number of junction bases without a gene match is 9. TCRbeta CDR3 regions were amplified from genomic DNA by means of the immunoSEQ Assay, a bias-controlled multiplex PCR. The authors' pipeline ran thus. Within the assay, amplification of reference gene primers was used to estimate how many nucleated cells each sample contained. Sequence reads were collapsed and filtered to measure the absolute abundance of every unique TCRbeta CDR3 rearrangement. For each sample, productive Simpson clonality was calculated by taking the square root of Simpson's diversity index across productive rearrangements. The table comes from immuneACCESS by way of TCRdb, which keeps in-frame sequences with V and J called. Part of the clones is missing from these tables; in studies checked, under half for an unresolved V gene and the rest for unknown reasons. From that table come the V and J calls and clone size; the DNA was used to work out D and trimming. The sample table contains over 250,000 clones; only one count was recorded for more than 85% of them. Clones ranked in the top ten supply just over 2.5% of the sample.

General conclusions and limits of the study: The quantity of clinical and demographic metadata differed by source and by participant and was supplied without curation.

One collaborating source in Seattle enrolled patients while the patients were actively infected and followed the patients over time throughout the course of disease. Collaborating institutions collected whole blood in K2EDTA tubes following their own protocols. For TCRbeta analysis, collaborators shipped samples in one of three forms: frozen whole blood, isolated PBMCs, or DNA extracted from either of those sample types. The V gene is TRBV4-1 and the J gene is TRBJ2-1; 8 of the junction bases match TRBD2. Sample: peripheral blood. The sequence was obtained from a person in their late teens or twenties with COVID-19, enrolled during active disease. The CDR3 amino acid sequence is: CASRKGLAGNNEQFF. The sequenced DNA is TGCGCCAGCAGGAAAGGACTAGCCGGGAACAATGAGCAGTTCTTC.